These 16 T cell receptor beta chains originate from one sample sequenced in a study of cytomegalovirus exposure and HLA in healthy donors. PCR involved 60 Vbeta and 13 Jbeta primers. Measured with immunoSEQ multiplex PCR; TCRdb has only the in-frame clones, and not every one. The table for this sample gives about 170,000 clones. Sequenced material: PBMCs. The source of these receptors is a woman aged 55-70 years in good health and CMV-seronegative.

CDR3 sequence: CASSEGGIQETQYF. CDR3 nucleotides: TGTGCCAGCAGTGAAGGGGGCATCCAAGAGACCCAGTACTTC. The chain recombines TRBV6-1 with TRBJ2-5, with D possibly TRBD1 on 5 matching bases. V lost 1 base, J lost 1 base, and 7 bases lay in between. Germline V gives CDR1 MNHNS, CDR2 SASEGT. The CDR3 extends over 14 amino acids.

The chain couples TRBV10-3 to TRBJ2-7; no clear D gene. V was trimmed by 4 bases and J by 2 bases, leaving 6 bases between them. Germline-derived CDR1 and CDR2 are ENHRY and SYGVKD. This CDR3 spans 12 amino acids. The CDR3 DNA is TGTGCCATCAGTGGGGCCACCTACGAGCAGTACTTC. Its protein product is CAISGATYEQYF.

The chain uses TRBV9 and TRBJ2-1; 16 bases map to TRBD2. This CDR3 is built from 18 residues. V lost 0 bases, J lost 9 bases, and 9 bases stayed unmatched. The V gene's germline CDR1 is SGDLS and CDR2 YYNGEE. In nucleotides, the CDR3 is TGTGCCAGCAGCGTAGTTGGGACTAGCGGGAGGGCCGGTGGTGAGCAGTTCTTC. This sequence encodes CASSVVGTSGRAGGEQFF.

The rearrangement joins TRBV5-5 to TRBJ2-1; possibly TRBD2 for D (5 bases). V lost 0 bases and J lost 4, with 14 bases in between. Germline values: CDR1 SGHKS, CDR2 YYEKEE (reference sequence). This CDR3 spans 16 amino acids. The CDR3 sequence is CASSLVGMRAYNEQFF. The CDR3 nucleotides read TGTGCCAGCAGCTTGGTCGGGATGAGGGCTTACAATGAGCAGTTCTTC.

This sequence joins TRBV5-1 and TRBJ1-1; D perhaps matches TRBD1 (6 bases). This CDR3 is 13 amino acids long. V was trimmed by 4 bases and J by 6 bases, leaving 13 bases between them. In germline, CDR1 is SGHRS, CDR2 YFSETQ. CDR3 in amino acids: CASSTGTTPEAFF. The CDR3 DNA is TGCGCCAGCAGCACCGGGACAACCCCTGAAGCTTTCTTT.

This chain connects TRBV5-6 to TRBJ2-7; D not certain. Germline V gene data show CDR1 as SGHDT and CDR2 as YYEEEE. This CDR3 contains 14 residues. V lost 1 base and J lost 6, with 14 bases in between. The chain's CDR3 is CASSLLGDLSEQYF. The CDR3 nucleotides are TGTGCCAGCAGCTTGTTGGGCGACCTTTCCGAGCAGTACTTC.

The chain has TRBV5-6 and TRBJ2-7; D might be TRBD1 (7 bases). Germline CDR1 is SGHDT and CDR2 is YYEEEE. The germline V and J ends were trimmed by 0 bases and 0 bases, with 10 bases remaining between them. The CDR3 length is 15 residues. The CDR3 sequence is CASSLAGGISYEQYF. CDR3 sequence (DNA): TGTGCCAGCAGCTTGGCAGGGGGGATCTCCTACGAGCAGTACTTC. The variable domain in full, with the rest retrieved from reference TRBV5-6 and TRBJ2-7, is DAGVTQSPTHLIKTRGQQVTLRCSPKSGHDTVSWYQQALGQGPQFIFQYYEEEERQRGNFPDRFSGHQFPNYSSELNVNALLLGDSALYLCASSLAGGISYEQYFGPGTRLTVT.

This chain connects TRBV27 to TRBJ1-5; 7 bases agree with TRBD1. The V segment lost 6 bases and the J segment 0 bases; nucleotides outside the gene matches: 5. Germline V CDR1 and CDR2: MNHEY, SMNVEV (reference sequence). The CDR3 is 15 residues long. The CDR3 DNA reads as TGTGCCAGCAGACGACAGGGCTATAGCAATCAGCCCCAGCATTTT. Encoded protein: CASRRQGYSNQPQHF.

The V call is TRBV9, the J call TRBJ2-3; D gene ambiguous. CDR3 length equals 14 residues. CDR1 SGDLS and CDR2 YYNGEE come from the germline V gene. V dropped 4 bases and J dropped 3 bases, with 12 bases sitting between them. This chain's CDR3 is CASSLAVGTDTQYF. For the CDR3, the DNA is TGTGCCAGCAGCCTCGCGGTAGGTACAGATACGCAGTATTTT.

V is TRBV6-5 and J is TRBJ2-7; a weak D match, TRBD1 (6 bases). Germline loops: CDR1 MNHEY, CDR2 SVGAGI. CDR3 length: 13 amino acids. Trimming took 0 bases from V and 9 from J, leaving 12 bases between them. CDR3 DNA sequence: TGTGCCAGCAGTTACTCGTCAGGGGCCGGGCAGTACTTC. Encoded protein: CASSYSSGAGQYF.

The J gene is TRBJ2-5, the V gene TRBV29-1; a weak D match, TRBD1 (8 bases). The assigned J gene may be wrong: the sequence end matches TRBJ2-7 better. Germline V CDR1 and CDR2: SQVTM, ANQGSEA. The CDR3 length is 14 residues. CDR3 nucleotide sequence: TGCAGCGTTGAGGGGGGGACAGGTTCCTACGAGCAGTACTTC. Amino acid sequence: CSVEGGTGSYEQYF.

The chain employs TRBV18 and TRBJ1-1, with 7 bases aligning to TRBD1. The CDR3 length is 14 residues. With V trimmed by 4 bases and J by 2 bases, 4 bases remained unmatched. Germline-derived CDR1 and CDR2 are KGHSH and LQKENI. The CDR3 loop reads CASSLTGDNTEAFF. DNA for the CDR3: TGTGCCAGCTCACTAACAGGGGATAACACTGAAGCTTTCTTT. The whole variable domain, filled in from reference TRBV18 and TRBJ1-1, reads NAGVMQNPRHLVRRRGQEARLRCSPMKGHSHVYWYRQLPEEGLKFMVYLQKENIIDESGMPKERFSAEFPKEGPSILRIQQVVRGDSAAYFCASSLTGDNTEAFFGQGTRLTVV.

The CDR3, as DNA: TGCAGCGTGGACAGGGTAGGAGACAATGAGCAGTTCTTC. Protein sequence: CSVDRVGDNEQFF. J is TRBJ2-1 and V is TRBV29-1; 8 bases fit TRBD1. The CDR3 consists of 13 residues. With 6 bases clipped from V and 5 bases from J, the junction kept 6 bases outside the gene matches. Germline V CDR1 and CDR2: SQVTM, ANQGSEA.

The genes are TRBV19 and TRBJ1-1; the D gene is possibly TRBD1 (5 bases). Trimming took 3 bases from V and 4 from J, leaving 9 bases between them. CDR1 is LNHDA, CDR2 SQIVND, per germline (reference sequence). There are 13 residues in the CDR3. As DNA, the CDR3 is TGTGCCAGTAGTATGTCAAGGGGCACTGAAGCTTTCTTT. Its translation: CASSMSRGTEAFF.

This rearrangement joins TRBV12-5 to TRBJ2-1; D gene ambiguous. CDR3 length: 13 residues. The V and J ends lost 5 bases and 5 bases respectively, with 10 bases between them. Germline CDR1 LGHNT, CDR2 FRNRAP. The CDR3 here is CASGLSVNNEQFF. In DNA form, the CDR3 reads TGTGCTAGTGGTCTGTCGGTGAACAATGAGCAGTTCTTC. Using reference TRBV12-5 and TRBJ2-1 for the parts outside the CDR3, the full variable domain is DARVTQTPRHKVTEMGQEVTMRCQPILGHNTVFWYRQTMMQGLELLAYFRNRAPLDDSGMPKDRFSAEMPDATLATLKIQPSEPRDSAVYFCASGLSVNNEQFFGPGTRLTVL.

Concerning this clone: Different DNA sequences within this sample yield the same CDR3. The chain joins TRBV19 to TRBJ1-5, with 8 bases aligning to TRBD1. Germline values: CDR1 LNHDA, CDR2 SQIVND (reference sequence). The CDR3 runs to 15 residues. The V segment lost 3 bases and the J segment 2 bases; nucleotides outside the gene matches: 3. In nucleotides, the CDR3 is TGTGCCAGTAGTATCGGGGGACAGGGCAATCAGCCCCAGCATTTT. As protein: CASSIGGQGNQPQHF.